The clone carrying this TCR beta chain was seen a handful of times. This sample was taken from a study of T cell changes during pregnancy in multiple sclerosis. This CDR3 is built from 16 residues. V was clipped by 4 bases and J by 7 bases; unmatched bases: 11. Per the germline V gene, CDR1 is MNHNS and CDR2 is SASEGT. The table came from immunoSEQ multiplex PCR; TCRdb's copy has only in-frame clones and leaves some out. The sample has tens of thousands of clones, about nine tenths seen once; the top ten hold 0.55% to 0.85%. The chain couples TRBV6-1 to TRBJ1-5, with TRBD1 matching 9 bases. Sequencing used CD4+ T cells from peripheral blood mononuclear cells, obtained in the first trimester of pregnancy. This TCR was recovered from a female donor with multiple sclerosis, enrolled in a pregnancy study. CDR3 protein: CASSAIRTGAIQPQHF. The CDR3 bases are TGTGCCAGCAGTGCCATACGGACAGGGGCGATCCAGCCCCAGCATTTT.